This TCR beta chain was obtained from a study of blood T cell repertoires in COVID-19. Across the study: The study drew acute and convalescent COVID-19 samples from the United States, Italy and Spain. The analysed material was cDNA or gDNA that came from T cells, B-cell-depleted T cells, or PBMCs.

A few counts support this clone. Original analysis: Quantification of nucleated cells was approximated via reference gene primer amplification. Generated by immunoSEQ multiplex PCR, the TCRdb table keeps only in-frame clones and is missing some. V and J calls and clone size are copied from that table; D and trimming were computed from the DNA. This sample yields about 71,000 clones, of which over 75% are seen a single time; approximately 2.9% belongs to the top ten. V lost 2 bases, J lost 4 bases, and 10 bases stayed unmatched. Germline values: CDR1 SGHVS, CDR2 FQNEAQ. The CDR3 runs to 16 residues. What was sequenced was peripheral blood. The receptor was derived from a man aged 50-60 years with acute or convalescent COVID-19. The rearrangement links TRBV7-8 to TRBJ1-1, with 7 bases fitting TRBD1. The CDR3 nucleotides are TGTGCCAGCAGCTTAAGGGGGACAGAGGTGGGCACTGAAGCTTTCTTT. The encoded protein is CASSLRGTEVGTEAFF.